This T cell receptor (beta chain) was sequenced in a study of early T cells in non-severe SARS-CoV-2 infection. The CDR3 consists of 14 residues. V was pared by 9 bases and J by 9 bases, with 21 bases between. Germline CDR1 LNHDA, CDR2 SQIVND (reference sequence). From the 5' RACE reads, TCRdb called clonotypes with MiXCR, one entry per CDR3 protein. Of about 66,000 distinct CDR3 sequences listed, 9.1% are singletons. This clonotype came up a few times. The receptor was isolated from an adult who was a healthcare worker with PCR-confirmed SARS-CoV-2 infection or an uninfected control (not recorded which). Source material: whole blood. J is TRBJ1-5 and V is TRBV19; a weak D match, TRBD1 (5 bases). Here the CDR3 DNA reads TGTGCCAGCCACATATCAGGGCAATCGATGCCCCAGCATTTT. Its protein product is CASHISGQSMPQHF.